The rows below give T cell receptor beta chains drawn from one sample of a study of T cells in Graves' hyperthyroidism and ophthalmopathy. MiXCR, applied by TCRdb to the multiplex PCR reads, yields one record per CDR3 protein. Of under 300,000 distinct CDR3 sequences in the sample, 20% to 25% were seen once. Sequenced sample: blood. The receptors derive from a man aged 35-49 years with Graves' hyperthyroidism that later progressed to Graves' ophthalmopathy. The CDR3 runs from the conserved cysteine through the conserved F or W. D genes are given only for firm matches.

V gene: TRBV6-4
J gene: TRBJ1-1
D gene: -
CDR3 protein: CASSSESSEAFF

V gene: TRBV18
J gene: TRBJ2-5
D gene: -
CDR3 protein: CASSLGTQPRETQYF

V gene: TRBV5-1
J gene: TRBJ2-2
D gene: -
CDR3 protein: CASSWVGTANTGELFF

V gene: TRBV6-5
J gene: TRBJ1-1
D gene: -
CDR3 protein: CASVSNTEAFF

V gene: TRBV12-3/TRBV12-4
J gene: TRBJ2-2
D gene: TRBD2
CDR3 protein: CASSSRLAGGTGELFF

V gene: TRBV6-1
J gene: TRBJ2-5
D gene: TRBD2
CDR3 protein: CASSEALAGGGETQYF

V gene: TRBV4-1
J gene: TRBJ2-3
D gene: -
CDR3 protein: CASSQEPTGVGDTQYF

V gene: TRBV12-3/TRBV12-4
J gene: TRBJ1-5
D gene: TRBD1
CDR3 protein: CASRPPGQLSNQPQHF

V gene: TRBV2
J gene: TRBJ2-5
D gene: -
CDR3 protein: CASNPTRATKETQYF

V gene: TRBV13
J gene: TRBJ2-7
D gene: TRBD1
CDR3 protein: CASRQGAYEQYF

V gene: TRBV9
J gene: TRBJ1-1
D gene: TRBD1
CDR3 protein: CASSHTPRRTGMNTEAFF

V gene: TRBV24-1
J gene: TRBJ1-2
D gene: -
CDR3 protein: CATSDDDGANYGYTF

V gene: TRBV7-2
J gene: TRBJ2-7
D gene: TRBD1
CDR3 protein: CASSLRRQGYEQYF

V gene: TRBV5-1
J gene: TRBJ2-7
D gene: TRBD2
CDR3 protein: CASSSLAGGSYEQYF

V gene: TRBV27
J gene: TRBJ1-2
D gene: TRBD1
CDR3 protein: CASSQQGAYYGYTF

V gene: TRBV24-1
J gene: TRBJ2-2
D gene: TRBD1
CDR3 protein: CATSDTSPTGANTGELFF

V gene: TRBV27
J gene: TRBJ1-5
D gene: -
CDR3 protein: CASSLEGRGPQHF

V gene: TRBV10-3
J gene: TRBJ1-2
D gene: TRBD1
CDR3 protein: CAISDSRGRSYGYTF

V gene: TRBV6-1
J gene: TRBJ2-7
D gene: -
CDR3 protein: CASRKNLVPKEYF

V gene: TRBV6-1
J gene: TRBJ2-4
D gene: TRBD1
CDR3 protein: CASSRQGANIQYF

V gene: TRBV20-1
J gene: TRBJ2-7
D gene: TRBD2
CDR3 protein: CSATSGTVYSYEQYF

V gene: TRBV29-1
J gene: TRBJ2-6
D gene: -
CDR3 protein: CSVAYPSIREGTRGANVLTF

V gene: TRBV28
J gene: TRBJ1-2
D gene: TRBD1
CDR3 protein: CASSQGGSGQGYGYTF

V gene: TRBV12-3/TRBV12-4
J gene: TRBJ2-5
D gene: -
CDR3 protein: CASVITGLETQYF

V gene: TRBV24-1
J gene: TRBJ1-5
D gene: -
CDR3 protein: CASGATGHQVTSNQPQHF

V gene: TRBV7-9
J gene: TRBJ2-7
D gene: -
CDR3 protein: CASSSRVTYEQYF

V gene: TRBV5-1
J gene: TRBJ1-1
D gene: TRBD1
CDR3 protein: CASSSGTGGIGWDTEAFF

V gene: TRBV20-1
J gene: TRBJ1-2
D gene: -
CDR3 protein: CSATVDGYTF

V gene: TRBV27
J gene: TRBJ2-2
D gene: -
CDR3 protein: CASSYGDTGEPFF

V gene: TRBV28
J gene: TRBJ1-2
D gene: TRBD1
CDR3 protein: CASRQQGADLYGYSF

V gene: TRBV7-9
J gene: TRBJ1-1
D gene: -
CDR3 protein: CALGGNTEAFF

V gene: TRBV12-3/TRBV12-4
J gene: TRBJ2-5
D gene: -
CDR3 protein: CASSIRQRETQYF

V gene: TRBV29-1
J gene: TRBJ2-5
D gene: -
CDR3 protein: CSVEEREMVKTQYF

V gene: TRBV9
J gene: TRBJ2-6
D gene: -
CDR3 protein: CASTVSGANVLTF

V gene: TRBV7-9
J gene: TRBJ1-2
D gene: -
CDR3 protein: CASSFGREGYTF

V gene: TRBV11-2
J gene: TRBJ2-5
D gene: -
CDR3 protein: CASRQGGAETQYF

V gene: TRBV2
J gene: TRBJ2-7
D gene: TRBD1
CDR3 protein: CATSLDRDSFFEQYF

V gene: TRBV20-1
J gene: TRBJ2-5
D gene: TRBD2
CDR3 protein: CSAVLAGGPRETQYF

V gene: TRBV11-2
J gene: TRBJ2-4
D gene: -
CDR3 protein: CASSLAGVSKNIQYF

V gene: TRBV28
J gene: TRBJ2-4
D gene: -
CDR3 protein: CASSLGNRLDIQYF